Listed below are T cell receptor beta chains from one sample, sequenced in a study of T cells in Graves' hyperthyroidism and ophthalmopathy. In TCRdb, the multiplex PCR reads were re-called with MiXCR into one record per CDR3 protein. The sample records roughly 710,000 distinct CDR3 sequences, approximately 36% being singletons. Sequenced sample: blood. The receptors were gathered from a woman between 35 and 50 years old with Graves' hyperthyroidism. The CDR3 runs from the conserved cysteine through the conserved F or W. Each record gives: V gene, D gene, clone size, J gene, CDR3 DNA, CDR3 protein. D genes are given only for firm matches. Some rows have no size entry. The others give once, few or many, or a class for an expanded clone.

TRBV2	NA	many	TRBJ2-7	TGTGCCAGCAGTGAAGCCGGAATTTCCTACGAGCAGTACTTC	CASSEAGISYEQYF
TRBV12-3/TRBV12-4	NA	NA	TRBJ1-1	TGTGCCAGCAGTCCTGCCAGGGCGCTCCCTGAAGCTTTCTTT	CASSPARALPEAFF
TRBV6-2/TRBV6-3	TRBD1	NA	TRBJ1-1	TGTGCCAGCAGCCCGACAGGGTTTCCCGCTTTCTTT	CASSPTGFPAFF
TRBV10-3	TRBD1	few	TRBJ2-2	TGTGCCGCGATGGACAGGGACGGGGAGCTGTTTTTT	CAAMDRDGELFF
TRBV7-9	NA	NA	TRBJ2-5	TGTGCCAGCAGCTTATCCGAGGGGGGACTCGGGACCCAGTACTTC	CASSLSEGGLGTQYF
TRBV7-8	NA	NA	TRBJ1-1	TGTGCCAGCAGTTTTATCTGGGGGAATGGGAACACTGAAGCTTTCTTT	CASSFIWGNGNTEAFF
TRBV10-3	NA	NA	TRBJ2-1	TGTGCCATCAGTGGTGAGCAGGGGGGGAATGAGCAGTTCTTC	CAISGEQGGNEQFF
TRBV7-9	NA	NA	TRBJ2-5	TGTGCCAGCAGCTTAAAGTATATTTGGTGGGAGACCCAGTACTTC	CASSLKYIWWETQYF
TRBV4-3	NA	NA	TRBJ2-7	TGCGCCAGCAGCCAAGATGCGGGCGGGACTTCCTACGAGCAGTACTTC	CASSQDAGGTSYEQYF
TRBV11-2	NA	NA	TRBJ2-1	TGTGCCAGCAGCTTAGGACCTACGCAGTTCTTC	CASSLGPTQFF
TRBV2	TRBD2	NA	TRBJ2-7	TGTGCCAGCAGTGAAAATTCGGGGGGGTACGAGCAGTACTTC	CASSENSGGYEQYF
TRBV5-1	NA	NA	TRBJ2-7	TGCGCCAGCAGCCCCTGGGGGTTAAAAAAGGGGATCCGATCCTACGAGCAGTACTTC	CASSPWGLKKGIRSYEQYF
TRBV2	NA	NA	TRBJ2-1	TGTGCCAGCAGTCCCGTCCCCGGAGTTGAGCAGTTCTTC	CASSPVPGVEQFF
TRBV4-3	NA	many	TRBJ2-5	TGCGCCAGCAGCCAACGAGGGGGGGAGACCCAGTACTTC	CASSQRGGETQYF
TRBV12-3/TRBV12-4	NA	once	TRBJ2-1	TGTGCCAGCAGTTTCGAGCCCTACAATGAGCAGTTCTTC	CASSFEPYNEQFF
TRBV19	NA	NA	TRBJ1-5	TGTGCCAGTATTACGGAGGGGAATAGCAATCAGCCCCAGCATTTT	CASITEGNSNQPQHF
TRBV5-4	NA	NA	TRBJ1-1	TGTGCCAGCAGCTTGGGTAGGGCCGGGGGGAACACTGAAGCTTTCTTT	CASSLGRAGGNTEAFF
TRBV6-5	NA	many	TRBJ1-5	TGTGCCACCGGTAGGGATAGCAATCAGCCCCAGCATTTT	CATGRDSNQPQHF
TRBV15	NA	many	TRBJ1-2	TGTGCCACCAGCAGAGGGGACACGGCTAACTATGGCTACACCTTC	CATSRGDTANYGYTF
TRBV20-1	NA	few	TRBJ2-4	TGCAGTGCCCCCCAGATAACCAAAAACATTCAGTACTTC	CSAPQITKNIQYF
TRBV7-2	NA	many	TRBJ1-6	TGTGCCAGCAGCTTAGGTGTTCCCCCCCTCCACTTT	CASSLGVPPLHF
TRBV12-3/TRBV12-4	NA	NA	TRBJ1-2	TGTGCCAGCAGTCCTTTGGGGGGGGCGTCGTCTGGCTACACCTTC	CASSPLGGASSGYTF
TRBV19	NA	NA	TRBJ1-2	TGTGCCAGCTCACCACCGTCCGGAGAGGACGGCTACACCTTC	CASSPPSGEDGYTF
TRBV2	TRBD2	many	TRBJ2-7	TGTGCCAGCATTGGGACTAGCTTCGGCGAGCAGTACTTC	CASIGTSFGEQYF
TRBV19	NA	many	TRBJ1-5	TGTGCCAGTTCGGGACATTGGAATCAGCCCCAGCATTTT	CASSGHWNQPQHF
TRBV2	NA	few	TRBJ1-1	TGTGCCAGCAGTGAAGTCAACGTTGAAGCTTTCTTT	CASSEVNVEAFF
TRBV7-4	TRBD1	once	TRBJ1-1	TGCGCCAGCAGCCATCCTGGGACAGGTAACACTGAAGCTTTCTTT	CASSHPGTGNTEAFF
TRBV24-1	NA	many	TRBJ1-1	TGTGCCACCAGTGATCCTAAAAGTGAAGCTTTCTTT	CATSDPKSEAFF
TRBV6-5	NA	NA	TRBJ2-5	TGTGCCAGCAGTTACAGGGCCTCAGGGCCGCAGGAGACCCAGTACTTC	CASSYRASGPQETQYF
TRBV29-1	TRBD1	many	TRBJ1-1	TGCAGCGTTGTGACAGGGGGGTTGAACACTGAAGCTTTCTTT	CSVVTGGLNTEAFF
TRBV7-9	TRBD2	NA	TRBJ2-5	TGTGCCAGCAGCCCAGGACTAGCGGGAGGGCGCAGGGAGACCCAGTACTTC	CASSPGLAGGRRETQYF
TRBV11-2	NA	NA	TRBJ1-6	TGTGCCAGCAGCTTAATAAGATCGGGGGGTATGTGGAGTTCACCCCTCCACTTT	CASSLIRSGGMWSSPLHF
TRBV7-9	NA	many	TRBJ2-7	TGTGCCAGCAGCCCCCAGAGTGGAGCCTACGAGCAGTACTTC	CASSPQSGAYEQYF
TRBV12-3/TRBV12-4	TRBD1	many	TRBJ1-1	TGTGCCAGCAGGACGCAGGGGGAATTGAACACTGAAGCTTTCTTT	CASRTQGELNTEAFF
TRBV7-2	NA	NA	TRBJ2-7	TGTGCCAGCAGCTTAGAACGGGGCTCTACTCTCCACTACAAGCAGTACTTC	CASSLERGSTLHYKQYF
TRBV7-9	NA	few	TRBJ1-2	TGTGCCAGCACCATACAGGGAAGGAATGACTATGGCTACACCTTC	CASTIQGRNDYGYTF
TRBV29-1	NA	many	TRBJ1-5	TGCAGCGCCGGGGAGCTAAATCAGCCCCAGCATTTT	CSAGELNQPQHF
TRBV10-2	NA	many	TRBJ1-3	TGCGCCAGCAGTAGACTGGGGCTGGACACCATATATTTT	CASSRLGLDTIYF
TRBV12-3/TRBV12-4	NA	many	TRBJ1-5	TGTGCCAGCAGTGAGCAGGCCGATAATCAGCCCCAGCATTTT	CASSEQADNQPQHF
TRBV6-5	TRBD1	once	TRBJ2-5	TGTGCCAGCAGTTACCCCATCCGGGACAGGGGGCAACCAACCACCAGACAAGAGACCCAGTACTTC	CASSYPIRDRGQPTTRQETQYF
TRBV10-3	NA	few	TRBJ2-7	TGTGCCATCAGTAATCCCGGGACTTCTAACTACGAGCAGTACTTC	CAISNPGTSNYEQYF
TRBV20-1	NA	NA	TRBJ2-6	TGCAGTGCTAGAGATACACACCCCCGGCTCAAGGGGGTGTCTGGGGCCAACGTCCTGACTTTC	CSARDTHPRLKGVSGANVLTF